These 14 T cell receptor beta chains share one sample of origin, sequenced in a study of Graves' ophthalmopathy and Graves' hyperthyroidism. TCR beta CDR3 regions were amplified from RNA transcripts. HTBI primers primed a first-round RT-PCR, and a second-round multiplex PCR followed. Via MiXCR, TCRdb re-called the multiplex PCR reads, giving one row per CDR3 protein. The sample has hundreds of thousands of distinct CDR3 sequences, around a fifth seen once; the top ten hold around 3.1%. Sequenced sample: peripheral blood. Receptors originate from a woman under 30 with stable Graves' hyperthyroidism.

This sequence joins TRBV4-2 and TRBJ2-5; no clear D gene. Germline CDR1 is LGHNA and CDR2 is YNFKEQ. Trimming left V 0 bases short and J 1 base short, with 9 bases between. The CDR3 contains 15 residues. CDR3 protein: CASSQETGGQETQYF. In nucleotides, the CDR3 is TGTGCCAGCAGCCAAGAAACTGGCGGCCAAGAGACCCAGTACTTC.

This clonotype was recorded at least ten times. V is TRBV28 and J is TRBJ2-5, with D perhaps TRBD2 (5 bases). The CDR3 totals 14 residues. The V gene lost 2 bases and the J gene lost 5 bases, with 12 bases spanning the gap. From germline, CDR1 is MDHEN and CDR2 SYDVKM. CDR3 residues: CASSLRLASETQYF. The CDR3 bases are TGTGCCAGCAGTTTACGGCTAGCTTCGGAGACCCAGTACTTC.

This clonotype was picked up many times. V gene TRBV6-7 combines with J gene TRBJ2-7, with D hard to call. TRBV6-7 is filed as an ORF, its function uncertain. Trimming left V 2 bases short and J 0 bases short, with 11 bases between. CDR3 length equals 15 residues. CDR3 sequence reads: CASSYPSFSSYEQYF. The CDR3 nucleotides read TGTGCCAGCAGTTACCCCTCATTCAGCTCCTACGAGCAGTACTTC.

This clonotype was detected many times. The CDR3 bases are TGTGCCAGCTTTCACGGGGGCTGGTCTGAAGCTTTCTTT. Its protein product is CASFHGGWSEAFF. The V call is TRBV6-5, the J call TRBJ1-1, with D possibly matching TRBD1 (6 bases). The V gene lost 8 bases and the J gene lost 6 bases, with 16 bases spanning the gap. CDR3 length: 13 residues. Germline loops: CDR1 MNHEY, CDR2 SVGAGI.

With regard to this clonotype: A clone one base away is much larger, so this may be a read error. V is TRBV10-3 and J is TRBJ2-5; 7 bases map to TRBD1. J lost 9 bases, V lost 5 bases, and 9 bases had no gene match. The length of the CDR3 is 13 residues. The germline V gene encodes CDR1 ENHRY and CDR2 SYGVKD. CDR3 coding DNA: TGTGCCATCAGTCCTACCCAGGGGGAGTCCCAGTACTTC. This translates into CAISPTQGESQYF.

This chain connects TRBV6-5 to TRBJ1-1; the D is unclear. Between the trimmed V and J ends, which lost 4 bases and 0 bases, there was a span of 12 bases. Germline V gene sequence: CDR1 MNHEY, CDR2 SVGAGI. This CDR3 spans 15 amino acids. The CDR3 region is CASSSLQNMNTEAFF. The CDR3 coding sequence is TGTGCCAGCAGTTCCTTACAGAACATGAACACTGAAGCTTTCTTT.

This clonotype was picked up many times. This chain uses TRBV12-3 or TRBV12-4 with TRBJ1-5; unclear D gene. There are 12 residues in the CDR3. The ends were cut back, 6 bases at V and 6 bases at J, with 9 bases in the middle. The CDR3 loop reads CASSGDGQPQHF. CDR3 in DNA: TGTGCCAGCAGCGGAGACGGTCAGCCCCAGCATTTT.

The V gene is TRBV5-4, the J gene TRBJ1-1; D unclear. Trimming cost V 2 bases and J 5 bases, with 19 bases left between them. The germline V gene encodes CDR1 SGHNT and CDR2 YYREEE (reference sequence). The CDR3 length is 16 residues. The CDR3 sequence: CASSFDSGLGETEAFF. In nucleotides, the CDR3 is TGTGCCAGCAGCTTCGACTCCGGACTGGGAGAAACTGAAGCTTTCTTT. The entire variable domain, with the rest obtained from reference TRBV5-4 and TRBJ1-1, is as follows: ETGVTQSPTHLIKTRGQQVTLRCSSQSGHNTVSWYQQALGQGPQFIFQYYREEENGRGNFPPRFSGLQFPNYSSELNVNALELDDSALYLCASSFDSGLGETEAFFGQGTRLTVV.

This clonotype was detected many times. This chain uses TRBV4-1 with TRBJ2-7; 7 positions agree with TRBD2. Per the germline V gene, CDR1 is MGHRA and CDR2 is YSYEKL. CDR3 length: 14 amino acids. After removal of 0 bases from V and 2 bases from J, the junction contained 1 base not matched to a gene. This CDR3 reads CASSQEREPYEQYF. In DNA form, the CDR3 reads TGCGCCAGCAGCCAAGAGCGGGAGCCCTACGAGCAGTACTTC.

This clonotype was found many times. The V call is TRBV7-9, the J call TRBJ2-7, with D perhaps TRBD1 or TRBD2 (5 bases each). The CDR3 is 17 residues long. Per germline, CDR1 SEHNR and CDR2 FQNEAQ (reference sequence). V was cut by 1 base and J by 3 bases, with 19 bases left in between. The CDR3 loop reads CASSLGGGGIGIYEQYF. As DNA, the CDR3 is TGTGCCAGCAGCTTAGGGGGTGGGGGAATCGGAATCTACGAGCAGTACTTC.

This clonotype appeared a few times. The V gene is TRBV20-1, the J gene TRBJ2-5; perhaps TRBD2 as D (7 bases). The V gene's germline CDR1 is DFQATT and CDR2 SNEGSKA (reference sequence). V lost 2 bases and J lost 1, with 17 bases in between. The CDR3 spans 16 residues. CDR3 region: CSARTAGGGLQETQYF. As DNA, the CDR3 is TGCAGTGCTAGAACCGCGGGCGGGGGCCTCCAAGAGACCCAGTACTTC.

This chain joins TRBV7-3 and TRBJ2-5, with D possibly being TRBD2 (7 bases). The CDR3 spans 16 residues. Per the germline V gene, CDR1 is SGHTA and CDR2 is FQGTGA. With 5 bases removed from V and 5 bases from J, the gap between germline ends came to 21 bases. In nucleotides, the CDR3 is TGTGCCAGCAGCCTGACGGGCGGGGGCGAGGAGGAGACCCAGTACTTC. This encodes CASSLTGGGEEETQYF.

This clonotype has a count of ten or more. V and J are TRBV6-2 or TRBV6-3 and TRBJ2-7; TRBD1 aligns across 9 bases. V gave up 2 bases and J gave up 3 bases; unmatched junction bases: 8. The CDR3 runs to 16 residues. Germline CDR1 and CDR2: MNHEY and SVGEGT. The CDR3 DNA follows: TGTGCCAGCAGTTACCACAGGGGGCGAGGTCACTACGAGCAGTACTTC. Protein product: CASSYHRGRGHYEQYF.

This clonotype appeared many times. This sequence joins TRBV6-1 and TRBJ1-1; D call uncertain. Trimming pared 2 bases from V and 1 base from J, leaving 5 bases between. Germline-derived CDR1 and CDR2 are MNHNS and SASEGT. This CDR3 comprises 13 residues. The CDR3 sequence is CASSESENTEAFF. CDR3 nucleotides: TGTGCCAGCAGTGAATCCGAGAACACTGAAGCTTTCTTT.